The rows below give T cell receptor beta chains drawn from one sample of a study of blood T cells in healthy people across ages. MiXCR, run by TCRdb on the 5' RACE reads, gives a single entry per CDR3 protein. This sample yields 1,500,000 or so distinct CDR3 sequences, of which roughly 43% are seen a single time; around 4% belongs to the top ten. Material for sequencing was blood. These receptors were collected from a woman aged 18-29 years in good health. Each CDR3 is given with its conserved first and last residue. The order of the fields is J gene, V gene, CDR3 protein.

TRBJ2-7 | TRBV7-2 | CASSLTSGGGDYEQYF
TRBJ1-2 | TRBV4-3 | CASSVGHGGYGYTF
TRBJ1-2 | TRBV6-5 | CASSYPGADGGYTF
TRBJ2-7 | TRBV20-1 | CSADRPTEQYF
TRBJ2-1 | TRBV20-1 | CSGTSGAYNEQFF
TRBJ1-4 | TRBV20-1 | CSARPASAEKLFF
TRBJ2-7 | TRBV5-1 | CASSLGVGGLSYEQYF
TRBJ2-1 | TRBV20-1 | CSARAGDNEQFF
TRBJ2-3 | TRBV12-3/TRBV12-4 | CASTEPGHRFDSDTQYF
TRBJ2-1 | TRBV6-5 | CASSDRDFKYNEQFF
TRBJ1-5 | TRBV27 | CASSPFDSRGNQPQHF
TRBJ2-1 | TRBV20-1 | CSVFRLAGGLVVNEQFF
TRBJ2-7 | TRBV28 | CASSPGDSCEQYF
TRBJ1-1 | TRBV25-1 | CASSGRQGARRINAEAFF
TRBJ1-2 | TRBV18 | CASSPTTRNYGYTF
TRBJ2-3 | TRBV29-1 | CSVERTSGRSSTDTQYF
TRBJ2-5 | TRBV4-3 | CASSQGGLAGGPETQYF
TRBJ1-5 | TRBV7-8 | CASSSGTGNNQPQHF
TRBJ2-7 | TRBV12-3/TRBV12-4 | CASSLALSVAYEQYF
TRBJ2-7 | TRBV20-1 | CSAWALRYEQYF
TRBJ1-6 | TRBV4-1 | CASSPDTGTGGRSPLHF
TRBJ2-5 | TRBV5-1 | CASNPGLKGETQDF
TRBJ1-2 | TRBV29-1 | CSVDKVYRNYGYTF
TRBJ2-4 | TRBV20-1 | CSARRGGSGSLHIQYF
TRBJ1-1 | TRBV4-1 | CASSQQQGNPEAFF
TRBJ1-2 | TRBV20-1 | CSGTQGGANYGYTF
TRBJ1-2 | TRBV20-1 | CSASRGAEGYTF
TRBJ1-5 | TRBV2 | CASFLRVGSESNQPQHF
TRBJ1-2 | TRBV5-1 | CASSLDPDDYGYTF
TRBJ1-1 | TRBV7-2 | CASFQPTEAFF
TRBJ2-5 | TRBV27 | CASSLDSPSTQYF
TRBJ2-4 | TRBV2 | CASRTDLAKNIQYF
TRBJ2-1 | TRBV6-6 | CASRDPGLQSNEQFF
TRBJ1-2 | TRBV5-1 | CASSLDADGYTF
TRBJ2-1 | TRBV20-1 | CSAKAGGNEQFF
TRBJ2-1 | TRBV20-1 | CSGPPYNEQFF
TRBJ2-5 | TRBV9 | CAGSASGETQYF
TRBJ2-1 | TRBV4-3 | CASSQNLAGVGNEQFF
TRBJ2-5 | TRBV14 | CASSHAETQYF
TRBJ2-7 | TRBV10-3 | CAIRLDIGRYEQYF
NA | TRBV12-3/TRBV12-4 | CASSLRVGRVRSKETQFF
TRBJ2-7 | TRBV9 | CASSLKKPDSSYEQYF
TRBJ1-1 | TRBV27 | CASSHWEREEAFF
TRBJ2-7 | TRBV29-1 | CSVAGRGEYEQYF
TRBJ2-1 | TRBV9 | CASSVVGASGRNEEQFF
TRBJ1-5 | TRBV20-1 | CSARDFATGFDQPQHF
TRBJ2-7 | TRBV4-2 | CASSLTLSQDYEQYF
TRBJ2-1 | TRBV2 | CASSEIGNNEQFF
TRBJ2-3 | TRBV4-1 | CASSQEPNGDTQYF
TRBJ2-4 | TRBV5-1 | CASSLALKNIQYF
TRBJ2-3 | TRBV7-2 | CASNQGIPGTDTQYF
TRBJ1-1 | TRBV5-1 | CASSFGGAGTEAFF
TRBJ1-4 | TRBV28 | CASRDQDRIGEKLFF
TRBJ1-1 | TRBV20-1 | CSHAGGRPNTEAFF